This T cell receptor (beta chain) originates from a study of blood T cells in healthy people across ages. To note about this clonotype: What it recognizes is unknown.

J lost 4 bases, V lost 3 bases, and 8 bases had no gene match. The germline V gene encodes CDR1 PRHDT and CDR2 FYEKMQ (reference sequence). This CDR3 has 15 residues. Study conclusions and caveats: Among T cells, TCR beta diversity per million cells dropped roughly linearly as age rose. TCR beta diversity tracked closely with naive T cell percentage.

A J-beta primer mix and a sample-barcoded 5' primer were used in a second PCR of roughly 6 to 11 cycles. TCRdb processed the 5' RACE reads anew with MiXCR; each CDR3 protein has one entry. The sample yields 1.2 million to 1.5 million distinct CDR3 sequences, around 59% seen once. Healthy Caucasians from Russia aged roughly 6 to 100 served as donors. Every participating donor contributed 8 to 10 milliliters of peripheral blood through a draw. The material sequenced was blood. This receptor was taken from a man younger than 30 in good health. The genes are TRBV13 and TRBJ1-1; 7 nucleotides line up with TRBD1. The CDR3 nucleotides read TGTGCCAGCAGCTTTATGCAGGGGGTCCTCACTGAAGCTTTCTTT. This sequence encodes CASSFMQGVLTEAFF.